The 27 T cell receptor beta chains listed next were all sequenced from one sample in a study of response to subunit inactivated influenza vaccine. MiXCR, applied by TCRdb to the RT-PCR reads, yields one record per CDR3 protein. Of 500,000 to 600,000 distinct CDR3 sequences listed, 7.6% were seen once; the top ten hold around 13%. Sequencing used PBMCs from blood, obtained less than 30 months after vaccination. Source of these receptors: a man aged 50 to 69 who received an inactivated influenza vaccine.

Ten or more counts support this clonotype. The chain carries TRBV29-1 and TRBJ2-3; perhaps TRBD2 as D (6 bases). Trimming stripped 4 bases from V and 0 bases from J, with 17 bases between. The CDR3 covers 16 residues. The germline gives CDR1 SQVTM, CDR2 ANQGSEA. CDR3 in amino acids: CSVVSSVLGSTDTQYF. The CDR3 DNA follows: TGCAGCGTTGTATCTAGCGTCTTGGGTAGCACAGATACGCAGTATTTT.

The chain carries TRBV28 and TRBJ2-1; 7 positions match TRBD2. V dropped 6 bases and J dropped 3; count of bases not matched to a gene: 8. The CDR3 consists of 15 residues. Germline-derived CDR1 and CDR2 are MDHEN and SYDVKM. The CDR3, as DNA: TGTGCCAGCAGCCCTGACTCGGGAGGCTACAATGAGCAGTTCTTC. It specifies CASSPDSGGYNEQFF.

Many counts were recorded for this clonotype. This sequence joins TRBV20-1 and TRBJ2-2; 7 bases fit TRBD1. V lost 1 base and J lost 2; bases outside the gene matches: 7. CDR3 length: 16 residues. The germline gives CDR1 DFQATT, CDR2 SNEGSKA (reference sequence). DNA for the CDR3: TGCAGTGCTAGAGCCCGAAGGACAGGAAACACCGGGGAGCTGTTTTTT. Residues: CSARARRTGNTGELFF.

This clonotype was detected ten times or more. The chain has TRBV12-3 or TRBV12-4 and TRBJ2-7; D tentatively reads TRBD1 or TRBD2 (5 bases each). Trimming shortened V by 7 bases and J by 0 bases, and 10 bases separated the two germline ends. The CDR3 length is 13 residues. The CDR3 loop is CASTRGPSYEQYF. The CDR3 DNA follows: TGTGCCAGCACCCGGGGCCCCTCCTACGAGCAGTACTTC.

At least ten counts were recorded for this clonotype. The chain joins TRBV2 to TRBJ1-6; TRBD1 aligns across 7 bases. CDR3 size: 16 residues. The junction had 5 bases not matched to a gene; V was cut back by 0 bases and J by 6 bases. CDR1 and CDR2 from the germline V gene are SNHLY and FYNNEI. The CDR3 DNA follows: TGTGCCAGCAGTGAAGCGCAGGGGGACGGTAATTCACCCCTCCACTTT. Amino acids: CASSEAQGDGNSPLHF.

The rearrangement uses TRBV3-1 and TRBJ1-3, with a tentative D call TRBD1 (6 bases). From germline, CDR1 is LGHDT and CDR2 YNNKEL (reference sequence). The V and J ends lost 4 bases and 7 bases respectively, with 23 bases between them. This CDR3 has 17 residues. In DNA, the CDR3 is TGTGCCAGCAGCCGGAACCCAACCGGAGTCCAGGGGAACACCATATATTTT. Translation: CASSRNPTGVQGNTIYF. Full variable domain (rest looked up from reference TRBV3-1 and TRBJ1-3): DTAVSQTPKYLVTQMGNDKSIKCEQNLGHDTMYWYKQDSKKFLKIMFSYNNKELIINETVPNRFSPKSPDKAHLNLHINSLELGDSAVYFCASSRNPTGVQGNTIYFGEGSWLTVV.

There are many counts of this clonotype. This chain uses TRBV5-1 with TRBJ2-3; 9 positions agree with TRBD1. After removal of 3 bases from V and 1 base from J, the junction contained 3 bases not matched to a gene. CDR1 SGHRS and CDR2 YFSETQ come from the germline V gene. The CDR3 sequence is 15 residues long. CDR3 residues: CASSSGQGRTDTQYF. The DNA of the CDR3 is TGCGCCAGCAGCTCGGGACAGGGACGCACAGATACGCAGTATTTT.

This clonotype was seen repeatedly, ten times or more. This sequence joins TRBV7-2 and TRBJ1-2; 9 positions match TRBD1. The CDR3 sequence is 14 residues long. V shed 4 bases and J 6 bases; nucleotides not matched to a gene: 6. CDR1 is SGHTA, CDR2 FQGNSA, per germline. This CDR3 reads CASSYPGQGDGYTF. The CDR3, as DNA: TGTGCCAGCAGCTACCCGGGACAGGGTGATGGCTACACCTTC.

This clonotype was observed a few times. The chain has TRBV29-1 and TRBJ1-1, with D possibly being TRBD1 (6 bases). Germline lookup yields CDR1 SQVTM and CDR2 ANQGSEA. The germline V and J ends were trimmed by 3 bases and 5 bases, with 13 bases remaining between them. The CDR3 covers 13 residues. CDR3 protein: CSVDTGPGTEAFF. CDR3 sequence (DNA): TGCAGCGTTGATACAGGGCCGGGGACTGAAGCTTTCTTT. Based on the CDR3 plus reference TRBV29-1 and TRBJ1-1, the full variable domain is SAVISQKPSRDICQRGTSLTIQCQVDSQVTMMFWYRQQPGQSLTLIATANQGSEATYESGFVIDKFPISRPNLTFSTLTVSNMSPEDSSIYLCSVDTGPGTEAFFGQGTRLTVV.

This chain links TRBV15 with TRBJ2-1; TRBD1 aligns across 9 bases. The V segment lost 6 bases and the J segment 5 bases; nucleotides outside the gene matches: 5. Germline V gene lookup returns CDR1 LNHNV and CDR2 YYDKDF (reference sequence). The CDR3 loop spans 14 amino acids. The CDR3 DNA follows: TGTGCCACCAGGGGACAGGGAAGTCACAATGAGCAGTTCTTC. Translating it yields CATRGQGSHNEQFF.

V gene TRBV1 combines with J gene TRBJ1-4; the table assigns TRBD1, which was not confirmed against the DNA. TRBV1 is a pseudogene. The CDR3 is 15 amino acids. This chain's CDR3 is CASSDDRQINEKLFF. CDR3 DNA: TGTGCCAGCAGCGATGATCGACAGATTAATGAAAAACTGTTTTTT.

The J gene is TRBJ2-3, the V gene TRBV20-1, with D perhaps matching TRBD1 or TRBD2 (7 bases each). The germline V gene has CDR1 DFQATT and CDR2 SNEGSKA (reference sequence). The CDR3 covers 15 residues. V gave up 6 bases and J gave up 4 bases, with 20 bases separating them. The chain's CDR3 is CSASGGGGVADTQYF. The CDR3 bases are TGCAGTGCCTCCGGGGGAGGGGGCGTCGCAGATACGCAGTATTTT.

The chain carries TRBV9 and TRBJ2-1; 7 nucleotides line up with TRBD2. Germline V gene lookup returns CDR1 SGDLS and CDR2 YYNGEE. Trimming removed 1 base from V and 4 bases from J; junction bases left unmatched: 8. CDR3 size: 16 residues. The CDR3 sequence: CASSVFPSGEYNEQFF. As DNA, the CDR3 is TGTGCCAGCAGCGTATTTCCTAGCGGAGAGTACAATGAGCAGTTCTTC.

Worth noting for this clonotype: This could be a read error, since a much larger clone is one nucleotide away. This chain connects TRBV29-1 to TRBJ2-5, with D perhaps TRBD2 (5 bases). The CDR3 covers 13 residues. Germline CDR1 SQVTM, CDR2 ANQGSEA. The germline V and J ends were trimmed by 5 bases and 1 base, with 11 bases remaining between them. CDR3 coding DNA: TGCAGCGTTCAGCGGAACTCCCAAGAGACCCAGTACTTC. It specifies CSVQRNSQETQYF.

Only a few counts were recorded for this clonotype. Here the CDR3 reads CASSQDSGVGGYTF. The CDR3 DNA is TGTGCCAGCAGCCAAGATTCGGGGGTGGGTGGCTACACCTTC. The V call is TRBV4-2, the J call TRBJ1-2, with a tentative D call TRBD1 (5 bases). This CDR3 is 14 amino acids long. V lost 0 bases and J lost 7, with 12 bases in between. Germline lookup yields CDR1 LGHNA and CDR2 YNFKEQ.

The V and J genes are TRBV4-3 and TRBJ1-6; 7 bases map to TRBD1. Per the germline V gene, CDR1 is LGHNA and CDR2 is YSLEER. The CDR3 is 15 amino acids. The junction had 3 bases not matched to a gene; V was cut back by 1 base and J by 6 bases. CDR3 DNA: TGCGCCAGCAGCCAAGGGGGACAGACTAATTCACCCCTCCACTTT. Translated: CASSQGGQTNSPLHF.

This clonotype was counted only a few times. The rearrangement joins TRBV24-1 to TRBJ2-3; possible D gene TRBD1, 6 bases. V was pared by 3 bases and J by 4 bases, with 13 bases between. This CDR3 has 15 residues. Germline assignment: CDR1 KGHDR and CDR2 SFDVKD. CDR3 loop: CATSDTGSSPDTQYF. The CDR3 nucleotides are TGTGCCACCAGTGATACAGGGTCCAGCCCAGATACGCAGTATTTT.

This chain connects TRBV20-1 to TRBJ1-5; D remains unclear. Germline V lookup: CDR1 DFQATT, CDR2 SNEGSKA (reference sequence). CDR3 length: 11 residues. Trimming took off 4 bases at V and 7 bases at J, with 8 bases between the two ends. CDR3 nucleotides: TGCAGTGCTACAGATCGGCAGCCCCAGCATTTT. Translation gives CSATDRQPQHF.

In DNA, the CDR3 is TGCGCCAGCAGCCAAGACCCCGGACAGTTTGCAACTAATGAAAAACTGTTTTTT. This codes for CASSQDPGQFATNEKLFF. The rearrangement joins TRBV4-1 to TRBJ1-4; D is possibly TRBD1 (6 bases). CDR3 size: 18 residues. Germline V gives CDR1 MGHRA, CDR2 YSYEKL. The V end lost 0 bases, the J end lost 0 bases, and 14 bases lay between the germline ends.

In nucleotides, the CDR3 is TGCAGTGCTAGTCACGGAAGCTCCTACAATGAGCAGTTCTTC. This translates into CSASHGSSYNEQFF. The chain has TRBV20-1 and TRBJ2-1; no clear D. V was clipped by 3 bases and J by 0 bases, with 9 bases between them. Germline CDR1 reads DFQATT; CDR2 reads SNEGSKA (reference sequence). This CDR3 has 14 residues.

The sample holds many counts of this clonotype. CDR3 protein: CASSWGQDPNGYTF. Written as DNA, the CDR3 is TGTGCCAGCAGTTGGGGACAGGATCCTAATGGCTACACCTTC. V and J are TRBV12-3 or TRBV12-4 and TRBJ1-2; 8 nucleotides match TRBD1. The trim removed 4 bases at V and 6 bases at J, leaving 7 bases unmatched. The CDR3 totals 14 residues.

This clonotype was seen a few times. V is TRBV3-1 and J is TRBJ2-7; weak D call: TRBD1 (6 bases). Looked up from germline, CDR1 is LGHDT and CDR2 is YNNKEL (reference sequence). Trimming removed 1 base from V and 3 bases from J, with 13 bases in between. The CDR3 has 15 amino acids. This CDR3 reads CASSQVEGRGYEQYF. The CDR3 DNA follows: TGTGCCAGCAGCCAAGTAGAGGGCAGGGGCTACGAGCAGTACTTC.

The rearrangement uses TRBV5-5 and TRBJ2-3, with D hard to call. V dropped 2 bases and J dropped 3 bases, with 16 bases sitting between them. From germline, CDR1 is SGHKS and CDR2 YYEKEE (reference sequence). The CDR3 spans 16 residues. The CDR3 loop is CASSFESHGPTDTQYF. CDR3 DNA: TGTGCCAGCAGCTTCGAGTCCCATGGTCCGACAGATACGCAGTATTTT.

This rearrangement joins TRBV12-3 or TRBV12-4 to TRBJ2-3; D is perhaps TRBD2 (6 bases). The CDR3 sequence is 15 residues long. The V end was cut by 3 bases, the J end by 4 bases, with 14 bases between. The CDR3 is CASSLGGLLSDTQYF. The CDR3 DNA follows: TGTGCCAGCAGTTTGGGGGGACTTTTATCAGATACGCAGTATTTT.

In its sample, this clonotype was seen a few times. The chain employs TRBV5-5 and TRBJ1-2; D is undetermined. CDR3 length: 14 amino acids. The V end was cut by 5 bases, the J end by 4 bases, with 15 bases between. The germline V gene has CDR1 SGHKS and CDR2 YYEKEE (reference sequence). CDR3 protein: CASREIAGAYGYTF. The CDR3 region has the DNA TGTGCCAGCAGGGAGATAGCAGGTGCCTATGGCTACACCTTC.

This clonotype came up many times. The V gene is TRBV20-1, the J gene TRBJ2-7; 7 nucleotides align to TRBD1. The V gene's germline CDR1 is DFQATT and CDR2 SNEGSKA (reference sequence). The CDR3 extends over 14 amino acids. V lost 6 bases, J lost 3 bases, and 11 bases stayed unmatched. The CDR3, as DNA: TGCAGTGCCCAGGTCGGGACAGTTGGCTACGAGCAGTACTTC. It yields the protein CSAQVGTVGYEQYF.

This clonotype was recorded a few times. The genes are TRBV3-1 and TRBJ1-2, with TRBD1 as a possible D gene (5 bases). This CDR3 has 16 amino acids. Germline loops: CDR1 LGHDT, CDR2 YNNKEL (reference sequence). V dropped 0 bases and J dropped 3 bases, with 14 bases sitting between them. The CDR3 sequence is CASSQDQETDYYGYTF. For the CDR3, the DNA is TGTGCCAGCAGCCAAGATCAGGAGACAGACTACTATGGCTACACCTTC.